This T cell receptor (beta chain) was captured by sequencing in a study of T cells in Graves' hyperthyroidism and ophthalmopathy. Amplification yielded TCR beta CDR3 regions, with RNA transcripts as the source. The primer set for the first-round RT-PCR of the TCR CDR3 was HTBI. Via MiXCR, TCRdb re-called the multiplex PCR reads, giving one row per CDR3 protein. The sample holds roughly 100,000 distinct CDR3 sequences; roughly 37% are singletons and the top ten take about a tenth. Germline V lookup: CDR1 SEHNR, CDR2 FQNEAQ (reference sequence). Trimming stripped 4 bases from V and 5 bases from J, with 11 bases between. CDR3 length: 13 amino acids.

Sequencing was performed on peripheral blood or thyroid tissue (not recorded which). This sequence was found in a woman in her twenties or thirties with Graves' hyperthyroidism. The chain couples TRBV7-9 to TRBJ2-5, with a possible D match to TRBD1 (6 bases). CDR3 sequence: CASSSRQGETQYF. CDR3 sequence (DNA): TGTGCCAGCAGCTCGAGGCAGGGGGAGACCCAGTACTTC.